Below, 3 T cell receptor beta chains from the same sample are listed, as sequenced in a study of early T cells in non-severe SARS-CoV-2 infection. TCRdb reprocessed the 5' RACE reads with MiXCR, giving one entry per CDR3 protein. This sample has 88,000 or so distinct CDR3 sequences; 15% occur once, and the top ten carry 4.5% to 7%. The sample taken for sequencing was whole blood. Receptors were obtained from an adult who was a healthcare worker with PCR-confirmed SARS-CoV-2 infection or an uninfected control (not recorded which).

This clonotype was counted only a few times. V usage is TRBV5-8 and J usage is TRBJ2-3, with D hard to call. The V gene's germline CDR1 is SGHTS and CDR2 YDEGEE. The CDR3 runs 11 residues. The V end lost 5 bases, the J end lost 6 bases, and 7 bases lay between the germline ends. The CDR3 nucleotides are TGTGCCAGCAGGCGGACGGATACGCAGTATTTT. Translated: CASRRTDTQYF.

V gene TRBV4-2 combines with J gene TRBJ2-3; D uncertain. V dropped 0 bases and J dropped 2 bases, with 15 bases sitting between them. Germline V lookup: CDR1 LGHNA, CDR2 YNFKEQ. The CDR3 runs to 17 residues. The CDR3 nucleotides are TGTGCCAGCAGCCAAGATTGGGCGGCACGGTACACAGATACGCAGTATTTT. Its protein product is CASSQDWAARYTDTQYF.

This chain connects TRBV15 to TRBJ1-1; D possibly corresponds to TRBD1 (5 bases). This CDR3 has 15 residues. Germline loops: CDR1 LNHNV, CDR2 YYDKDF (reference sequence). The V gene lost 5 bases and the J gene lost 4 bases, with 17 bases spanning the gap. The CDR3 DNA is TGTGCCACCAGCGGGGGGTACCCCTCGGGCACTGAAGCTTTCTTT. It is translated as CATSGGYPSGTEAFF.